Given below is one T cell receptor (beta chain) in context. V shed 3 bases and J shed 0 bases, with 5 bases lying between them. In germline, CDR1 is ENHRY, CDR2 SYGVKD. The CDR3 totals 14 residues. The data derive from a study of blood T cell repertoires in COVID-19. Study details: The United States, Italy and Spain were the sources of the acute and convalescent COVID-19 samples.

Participants, about 18 to 90 years old, spanned more than 20 US areas. This table comes from immunoSEQ multiplex PCR, and its TCRdb copy is limited to in-frame clones, with some not included. The sample contains 150,000 to 200,000 clones, less than 90% of which appear only once. This TCR came from a woman in her twenties or thirties who had been exposed to COVID-19. The rearrangement uses TRBV10-3 and TRBJ2-2, with D uncertain. Material: PBMCs or T cells enriched from blood (not recorded which). CDR3 in amino acids: CAISDRTNTGELFF. Written as DNA, the CDR3 is TGTGCCATCAGTGACCGTACGAACACCGGGGAGCTGTTTTTT.